The clone carrying this TCR beta chain occurred many times. There are 16 residues in the CDR3. Deletions cut 10 bases from V and 6 bases from J, with 25 bases between. The germline V gene has CDR1 LNHDA and CDR2 SQIVND (reference sequence). TCRdb fed the PCR reads into MiXCR, producing one record per CDR3 protein. The table shows 20,000 to 25,000 distinct CDR3 sequences, with 30% to 40% occurring only once. The sample is drawn from a study of tumor-infiltrating lymphocytes in oesophageal squamous cell carcinoma. Sequencing was performed on esophageal tumor tissue. This clonotype was obtained from a male donor with esophageal squamous cell carcinoma. The chain employs TRBV19 and TRBJ2-1; perhaps D is TRBD1 or TRBD2 (6 bases each). Written as DNA, the CDR3 is TGTGCCACGAAGGGGGGTTTTCCTACTTTCGGCAATGAGCAGTTCTTC. This sequence encodes CATKGGFPTFGNEQFF.